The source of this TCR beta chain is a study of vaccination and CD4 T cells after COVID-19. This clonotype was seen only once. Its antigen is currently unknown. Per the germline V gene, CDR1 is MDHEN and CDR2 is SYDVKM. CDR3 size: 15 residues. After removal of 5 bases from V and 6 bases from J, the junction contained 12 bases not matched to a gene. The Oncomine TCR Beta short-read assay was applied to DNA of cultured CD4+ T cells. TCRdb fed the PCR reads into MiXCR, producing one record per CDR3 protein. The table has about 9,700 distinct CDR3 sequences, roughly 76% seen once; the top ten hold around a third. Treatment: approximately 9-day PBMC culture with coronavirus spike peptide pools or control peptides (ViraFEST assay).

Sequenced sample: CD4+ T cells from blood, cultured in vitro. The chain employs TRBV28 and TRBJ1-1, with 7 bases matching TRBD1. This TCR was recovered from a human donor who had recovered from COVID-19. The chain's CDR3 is CASSPLTGESAEAFF. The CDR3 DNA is TGTGCCAGCAGTCCACTAACAGGGGAGAGCGCTGAAGCTTTCTTT.